Sequencing of this T cell receptor (beta chain) was carried out in a study of regulatory T cells in long-lasting Graves disease. Time point reported: newly diagnosed GD, antithyroid drugs for less than 3 months. RNA extracted from PBMCs served as the sequencing template. This clonotype occurred many times. Libraries of TCR beta came from iRepertoire HTBI primers plus Arm-PCR of CDR3 regions. TCRdb called the multiplex PCR reads again in MiXCR, with one record for every CDR3 protein. The sample has around 420,000 distinct CDR3 sequences, 15% seen once; the top ten hold roughly 8%. This CDR3 spans 14 amino acids. CDR1 is SGHTA and CDR2 is FQGTGA in the germline V gene. V lost 3 bases, J lost 7 bases, and 10 bases lay in between. Separately, the same data were catalogued under a study of T cells in Graves' hyperthyroidism and ophthalmopathy.

The clonotype comes from a woman in her 40s with Graves disease. The rearrangement joins TRBV7-3 to TRBJ1-6; D is unclear. The sequencing used peripheral blood mononuclear cells (PBMCs), collected at new diagnosis, from a patient treated with antithyroid drugs. The CDR3 nucleotides are TGTGCCAGCAGCTTGGGCGGAATCAATTCACCCCTCCACTTT. Its protein is CASSLGGINSPLHF.